These 7 T cell receptor delta chains originate from one sample sequenced in a study of gamma-delta chains in newborns, infants, children. TCRdb used CATT to re-call clones from the reads. The sample contains 3,000 to 4,000 delta-chain clones, just under 0.3% of which appear only once. Sequencing used blood. These receptors came from a child who was a newborn, infant or young child, either healthy, febrile or measles-vaccinated (not recorded which).

As for this clone: TCRdb shows a much larger clone's protein in place of this DNA's translation, and the two differ at residue 13, likely through a read error; the protein shown is translated from the DNA. The chain combines TRDV2 with TRDJ1, with 11 bases aligning to TRDD3. Germline lookup yields CDR1 GEAIGNYY and CDR2 EKD. There are 16 residues in the CDR3. The CDR3 reads CACEELGDKISDELIF. CDR3 bases: TGTGCCTGTGAAGAACTGGGGGATAAGATAAGCGATGAACTCATCTTT.

By sample share, this clone is medium-sized. Other DNA sequences from this sample encode an identical CDR3 as well. The V gene is TRDV1, the J gene TRDJ2; TRDD3 aligns across 13 bases. V shed 8 bases, J shed 0 bases, and the junction held 18 bases outside the gene matches. Per the germline V gene, CDR1 is TSWWSYY and CDR2 is QGS. The CDR3 length is 21 residues. CDR3 sequence reads: CALRYSPAYWGIRSLTAQLFF. CDR3 DNA: TGTGCTCTTAGGTATAGTCCCGCGTACTGGGGGATACGTTCTTTGACAGCACAACTCTTCTTT.

This clone ranks as medium-sized (0.01 to 0.1%). A far larger clone is one base from this, pointing to a likely read error. V gene TRDV2 combines with J gene TRDJ3; TRDD3 might be the D (6 bases). The CDR3 runs to 17 residues. Germline assignment: CDR1 GEAIGNYY and CDR2 EKD. The CDR3 sequence: CACDTEGFAWGTRQMFF. The CDR3 DNA reads TGTGCCTGTGACACCGAGGGATTCGCCTGGGGCACCCGACAGATGTTTTTC.

This clone was observed a few times. This may be a read error: a much more frequent sequence differs by one nucleotide. V is TRDV2 and J is TRDJ3, with TRDD3 as a possible D gene (6 bases). Germline CDR1 is GEAIGNYY and CDR2 is EKD. Trimming left V 5 bases short and J 0 bases short, with 22 bases between. The CDR3 length is 20 residues. CDR3 DNA sequence: TGTGCCTGTGGCAGAATGGTGTGGGGGCCGAGCTCCTGGGACACCCGACAGATGTTTTTC. This encodes CACGRMVWGPSSWDTRQMFF.

Worth noting for this clone: The translation of this DNA and the TCRdb protein of a much larger clone differ at residue 8, probably owing to a read error; the protein shown here is translated from the DNA. The V call is TRDV2, the J call TRDJ3, with 10 nucleotides matching TRDD3. This CDR3 contains 21 residues. V was pared by 1 base and J by 2 bases, with 13 bases of the junction left unmatched. Per the germline V gene, CDR1 is GEAIGNYY and CDR2 is EKD. The CDR3 spells CACDTLGPGDTGTWDTRQMFF. CDR3 sequence (DNA): TGTGCCTGTGACACGCTAGGACCGGGGGATACGGGTACCTGGGACACCCGACAGATGTTTTTC.

This clone rates as large (0.1 to 1%). The sample carries other DNA sequences with the same CDR3. The rearrangement uses TRDV2 and TRDJ2; 13 nucleotides agree with TRDD3. V shed 2 bases and J 1 base; nucleotides not matched to a gene: 6. The CDR3 sequence is 18 residues long. Per the germline V gene, CDR1 is GEAIGNYY and CDR2 is EKD. Written as DNA, the CDR3 is TGTGCCTGTGACAAAAAATACTGGGGGATACGTTTGACAGCACAACTCTTCTTT. This sequence encodes CACDKKYWGIRLTAQLFF.

A word on this clone: Translating this DNA gives a protein that differs at residue 8 from the TCRdb one, which belongs to a much larger clone; a read error is likely, and the protein shown is this translation. The chain links TRDV2 to TRDJ3, with 9 nucleotides matching TRDD3. CDR1 GEAIGNYY and CDR2 EKD come from the germline V gene. With 3 bases clipped from V and 0 bases from J, the junction kept 14 bases outside the gene matches. This CDR3 has 21 residues. The CDR3 DNA reads as TGTGCCTGTGACGCCGAGTCTTCACTGGGGGAGAGCTCCTGGGACACCCGACAGATGTTTTTC. It specifies CACDAESSLGESSWDTRQMFF.